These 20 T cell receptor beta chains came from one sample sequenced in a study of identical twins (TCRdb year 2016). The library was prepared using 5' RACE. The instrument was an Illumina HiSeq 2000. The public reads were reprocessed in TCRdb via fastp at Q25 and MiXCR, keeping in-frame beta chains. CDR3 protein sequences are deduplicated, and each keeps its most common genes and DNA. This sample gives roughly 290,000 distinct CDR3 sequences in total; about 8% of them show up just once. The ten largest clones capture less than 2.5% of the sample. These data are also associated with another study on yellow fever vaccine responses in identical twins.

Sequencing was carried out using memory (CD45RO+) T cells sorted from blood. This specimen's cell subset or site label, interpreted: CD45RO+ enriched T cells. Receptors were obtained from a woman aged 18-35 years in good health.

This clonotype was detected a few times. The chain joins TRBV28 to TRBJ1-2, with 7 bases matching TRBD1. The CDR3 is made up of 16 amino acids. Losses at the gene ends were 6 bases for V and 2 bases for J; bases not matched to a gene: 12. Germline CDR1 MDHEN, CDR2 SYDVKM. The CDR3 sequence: CASSLGGAFRNYGYTF. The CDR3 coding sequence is TGTGCCAGCAGCTTAGGGGGCGCTTTTCGAAACTATGGCTACACCTTC.

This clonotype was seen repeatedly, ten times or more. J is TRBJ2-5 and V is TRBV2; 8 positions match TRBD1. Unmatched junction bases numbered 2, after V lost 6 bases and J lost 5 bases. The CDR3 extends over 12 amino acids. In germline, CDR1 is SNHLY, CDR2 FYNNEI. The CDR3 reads CASRDRDETQYF. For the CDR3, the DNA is TGTGCCAGCAGGGACAGGGATGAGACCCAGTACTTC.

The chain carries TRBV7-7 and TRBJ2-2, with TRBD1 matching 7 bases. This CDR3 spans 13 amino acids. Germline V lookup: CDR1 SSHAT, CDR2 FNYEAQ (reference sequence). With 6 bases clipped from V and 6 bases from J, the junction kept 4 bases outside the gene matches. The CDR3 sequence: CASSSTGAGELFF. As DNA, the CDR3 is TGTGCCAGCAGTTCAACAGGGGCCGGGGAGCTGTTTTTT.

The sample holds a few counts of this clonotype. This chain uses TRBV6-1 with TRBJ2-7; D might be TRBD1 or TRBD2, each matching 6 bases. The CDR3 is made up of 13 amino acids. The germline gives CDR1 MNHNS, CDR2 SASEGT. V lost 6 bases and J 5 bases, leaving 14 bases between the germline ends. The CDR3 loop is CASSLARGDEQYV. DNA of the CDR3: TGTGCCAGCAGCCTAGCGAGGGGGGACGAGCAGTACGTC.

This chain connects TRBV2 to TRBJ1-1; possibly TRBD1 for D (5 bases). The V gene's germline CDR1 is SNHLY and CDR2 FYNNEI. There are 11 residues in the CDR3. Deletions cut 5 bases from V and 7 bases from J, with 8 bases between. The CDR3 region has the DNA TGTGCCAGCAGTCCGAGGGGTGAAGCTTTCTTT. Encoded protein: CASSPRGEAFF.

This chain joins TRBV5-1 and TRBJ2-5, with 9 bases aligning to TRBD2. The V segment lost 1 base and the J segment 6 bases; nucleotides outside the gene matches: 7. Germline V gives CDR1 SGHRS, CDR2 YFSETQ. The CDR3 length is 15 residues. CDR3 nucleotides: TGCGCCAGCAGCTTGACGGCTAGCGGGGTAAAGACCCAGTACTTC. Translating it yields CASSLTASGVKTQYF.

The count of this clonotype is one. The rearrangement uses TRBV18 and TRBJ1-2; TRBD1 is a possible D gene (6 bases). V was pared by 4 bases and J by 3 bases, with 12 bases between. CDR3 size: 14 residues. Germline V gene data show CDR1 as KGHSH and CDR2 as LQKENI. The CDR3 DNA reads TGTGCCAGCTCACAATACAGGGTGGACTATGGCTACACCTTC. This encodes CASSQYRVDYGYTF.

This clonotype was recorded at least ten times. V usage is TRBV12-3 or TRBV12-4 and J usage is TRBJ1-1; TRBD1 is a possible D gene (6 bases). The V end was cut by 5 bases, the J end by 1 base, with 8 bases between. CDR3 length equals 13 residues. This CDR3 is CASSLGANTEAFF. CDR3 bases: TGTGCCAGCAGTCTGGGGGCGAACACTGAAGCTTTCTTT.

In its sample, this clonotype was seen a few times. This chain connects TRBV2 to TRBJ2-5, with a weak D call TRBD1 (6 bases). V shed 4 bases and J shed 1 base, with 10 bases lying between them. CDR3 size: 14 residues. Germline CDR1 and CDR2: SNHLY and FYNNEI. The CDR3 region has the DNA TGTGCCAGCAGTGGGGAAGGGGGCCAAGAGACCCAGTACTTC. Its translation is CASSGEGGQETQYF.

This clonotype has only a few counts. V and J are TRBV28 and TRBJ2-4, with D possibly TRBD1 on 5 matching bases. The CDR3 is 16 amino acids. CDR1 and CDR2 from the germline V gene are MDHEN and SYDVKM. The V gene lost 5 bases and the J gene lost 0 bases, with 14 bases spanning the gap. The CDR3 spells CASSLLSGLAKNIQYF. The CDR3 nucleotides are TGTGCCAGCAGTCTCCTATCAGGGTTAGCCAAAAACATTCAGTACTTC.

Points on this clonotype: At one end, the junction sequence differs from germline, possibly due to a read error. CDR3 sequence reads: CASSLGRLGIRTEAFF. The CDR3 DNA sequence: TGCGCCAGCAGTTTGGGGAGGTTGGGGATTCGCACTGAAGCTTTCTTT. V is TRBV5-1 and J is TRBJ1-1; D is ambiguous. The CDR3 spans 16 residues. CDR1 is SGHRS, CDR2 YFSETQ, per germline.

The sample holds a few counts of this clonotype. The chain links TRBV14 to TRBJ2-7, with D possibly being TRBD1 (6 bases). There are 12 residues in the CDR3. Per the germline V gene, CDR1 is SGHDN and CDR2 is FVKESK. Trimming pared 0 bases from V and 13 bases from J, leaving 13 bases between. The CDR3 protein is CASSQDRTGYYF. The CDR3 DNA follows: TGTGCCAGCAGCCAAGATCGAACAGGGTACTACTTC.

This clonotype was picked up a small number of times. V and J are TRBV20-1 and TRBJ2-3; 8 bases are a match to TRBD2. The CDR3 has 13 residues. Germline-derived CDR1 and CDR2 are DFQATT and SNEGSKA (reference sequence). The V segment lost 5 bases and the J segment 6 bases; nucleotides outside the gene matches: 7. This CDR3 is CSASGGPPDTQYF. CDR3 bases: TGCAGTGCTTCGGGGGGGCCTCCTGATACGCAGTATTTT.

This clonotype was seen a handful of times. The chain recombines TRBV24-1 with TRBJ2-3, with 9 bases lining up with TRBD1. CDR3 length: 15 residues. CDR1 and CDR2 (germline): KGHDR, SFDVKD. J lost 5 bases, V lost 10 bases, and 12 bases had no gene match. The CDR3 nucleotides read TGTGCCACAAGGGACAGGGAAGCGGGTCAAGATACGCAGTATTTT. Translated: CATRDREAGQDTQYF.

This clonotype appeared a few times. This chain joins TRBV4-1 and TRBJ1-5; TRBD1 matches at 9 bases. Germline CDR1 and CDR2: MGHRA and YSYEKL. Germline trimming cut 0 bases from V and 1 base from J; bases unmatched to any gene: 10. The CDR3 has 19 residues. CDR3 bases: TGCGCCAGCAGCCAAGATGTGAACAGGGGGCGCGGGAGCAATCAGCCCCAGCATTTT. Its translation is CASSQDVNRGRGSNQPQHF.

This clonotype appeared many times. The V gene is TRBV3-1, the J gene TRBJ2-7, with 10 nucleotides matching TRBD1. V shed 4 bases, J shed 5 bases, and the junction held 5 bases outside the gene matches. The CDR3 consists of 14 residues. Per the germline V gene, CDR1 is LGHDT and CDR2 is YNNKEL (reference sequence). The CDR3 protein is CASSRTGQGHEQYF. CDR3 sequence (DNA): TGTGCCAGCAGCCGTACGGGACAGGGGCACGAGCAGTACTTC.

CDR3: CASSRQAQGPTDTQYF. In nucleotides, the CDR3 is TGTGCCAGCAGCCGGCAAGCACAGGGGCCCACAGATACGCAGTATTTT. The chain recombines TRBV14 with TRBJ2-3; 7 positions agree with TRBD1. The CDR3 has 16 residues. Germline CDR1 reads SGHDN; CDR2 reads FVKESK. V gave up 4 bases and J gave up 2 bases; unmatched junction bases: 9.

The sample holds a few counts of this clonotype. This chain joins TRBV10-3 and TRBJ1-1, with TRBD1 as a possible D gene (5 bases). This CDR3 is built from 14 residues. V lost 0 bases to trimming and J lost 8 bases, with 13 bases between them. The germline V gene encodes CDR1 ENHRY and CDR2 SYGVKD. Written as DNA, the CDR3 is TGTGCCATCAGTGAGTCCACGGGGGGGAGCGAAGCTTTCTTT. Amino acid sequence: CAISESTGGSEAFF.

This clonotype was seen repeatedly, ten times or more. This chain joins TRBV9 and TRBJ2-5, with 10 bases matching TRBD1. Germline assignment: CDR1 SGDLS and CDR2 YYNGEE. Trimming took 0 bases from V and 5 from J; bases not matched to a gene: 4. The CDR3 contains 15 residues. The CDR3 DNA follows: TGTGCCAGCAGCGTAGCGACAGGGGGCCTGGAGACCCAGTACTTC. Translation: CASSVATGGLETQYF. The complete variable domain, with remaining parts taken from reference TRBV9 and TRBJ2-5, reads DSGVTQTPKHLITATGQRVTLRCSPRSGDLSVYWYQQSLDQGLQFLIQYYNGEERAKGNILERFSAQQFPDLHSELNLSSLELGDSALYFCASSVATGGLETQYFGPGTRLLVL.

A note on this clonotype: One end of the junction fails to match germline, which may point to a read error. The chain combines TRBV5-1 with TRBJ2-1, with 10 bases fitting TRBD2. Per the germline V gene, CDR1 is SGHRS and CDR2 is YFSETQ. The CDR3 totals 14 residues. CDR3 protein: CASSLAGGPPELFF. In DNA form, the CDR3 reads TGCGCCAGCAGCTTAGCGGGGGGGCCACCTGAGCTGTTCTTC.